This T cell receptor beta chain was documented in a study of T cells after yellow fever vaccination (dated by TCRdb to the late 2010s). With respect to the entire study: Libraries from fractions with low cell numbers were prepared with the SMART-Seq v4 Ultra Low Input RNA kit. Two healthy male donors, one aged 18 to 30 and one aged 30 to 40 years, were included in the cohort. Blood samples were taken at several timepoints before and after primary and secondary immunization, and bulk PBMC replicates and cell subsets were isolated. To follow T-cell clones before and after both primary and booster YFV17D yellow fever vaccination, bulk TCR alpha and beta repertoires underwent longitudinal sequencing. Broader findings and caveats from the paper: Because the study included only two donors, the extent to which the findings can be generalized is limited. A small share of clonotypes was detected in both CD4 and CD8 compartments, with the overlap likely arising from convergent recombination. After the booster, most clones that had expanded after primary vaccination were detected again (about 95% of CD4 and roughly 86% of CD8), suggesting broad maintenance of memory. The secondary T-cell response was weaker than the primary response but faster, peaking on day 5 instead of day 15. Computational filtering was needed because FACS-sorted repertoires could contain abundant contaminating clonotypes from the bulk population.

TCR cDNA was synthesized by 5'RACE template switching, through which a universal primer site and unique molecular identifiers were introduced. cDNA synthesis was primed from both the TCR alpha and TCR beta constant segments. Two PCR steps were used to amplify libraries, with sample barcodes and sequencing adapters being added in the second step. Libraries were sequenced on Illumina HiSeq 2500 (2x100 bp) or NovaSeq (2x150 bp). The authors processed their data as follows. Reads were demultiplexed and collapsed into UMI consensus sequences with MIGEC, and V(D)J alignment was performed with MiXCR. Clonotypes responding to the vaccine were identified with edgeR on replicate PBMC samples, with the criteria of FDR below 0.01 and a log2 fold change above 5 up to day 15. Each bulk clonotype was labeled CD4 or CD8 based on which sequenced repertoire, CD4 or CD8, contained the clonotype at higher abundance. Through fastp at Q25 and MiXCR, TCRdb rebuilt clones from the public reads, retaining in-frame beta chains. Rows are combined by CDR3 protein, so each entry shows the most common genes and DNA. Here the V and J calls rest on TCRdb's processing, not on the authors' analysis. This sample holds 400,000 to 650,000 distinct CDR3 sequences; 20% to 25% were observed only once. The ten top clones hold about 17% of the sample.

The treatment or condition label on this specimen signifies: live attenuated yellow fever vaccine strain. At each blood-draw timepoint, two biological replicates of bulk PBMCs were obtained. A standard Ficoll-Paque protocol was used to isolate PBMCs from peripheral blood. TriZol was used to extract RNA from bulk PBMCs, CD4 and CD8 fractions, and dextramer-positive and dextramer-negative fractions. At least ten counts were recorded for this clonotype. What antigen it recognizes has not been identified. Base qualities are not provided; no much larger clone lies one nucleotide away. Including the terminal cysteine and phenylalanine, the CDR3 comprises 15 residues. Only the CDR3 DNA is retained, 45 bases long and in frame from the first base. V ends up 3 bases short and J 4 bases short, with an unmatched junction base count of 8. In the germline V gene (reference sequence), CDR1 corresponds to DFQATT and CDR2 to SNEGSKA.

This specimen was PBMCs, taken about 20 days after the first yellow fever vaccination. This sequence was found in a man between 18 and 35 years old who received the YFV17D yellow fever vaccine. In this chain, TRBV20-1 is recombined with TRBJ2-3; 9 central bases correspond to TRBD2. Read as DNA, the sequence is TGCAGTGCTAGTCGTGCTAGCGGGGCGGCAGATACGCAGTATTTT. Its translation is CSASRASGAADTQYF.